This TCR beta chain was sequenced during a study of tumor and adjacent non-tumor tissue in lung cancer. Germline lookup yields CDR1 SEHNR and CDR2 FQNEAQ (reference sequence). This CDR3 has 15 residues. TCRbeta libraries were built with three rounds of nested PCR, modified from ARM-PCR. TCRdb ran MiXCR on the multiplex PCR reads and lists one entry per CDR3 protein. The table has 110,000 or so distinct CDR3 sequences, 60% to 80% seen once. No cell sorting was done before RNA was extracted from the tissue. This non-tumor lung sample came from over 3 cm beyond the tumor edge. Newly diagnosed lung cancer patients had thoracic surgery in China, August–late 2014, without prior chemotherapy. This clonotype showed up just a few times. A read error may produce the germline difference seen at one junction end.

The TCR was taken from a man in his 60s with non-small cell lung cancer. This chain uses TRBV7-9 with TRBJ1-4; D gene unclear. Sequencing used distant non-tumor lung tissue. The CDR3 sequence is CASSLNLATNGKLFF. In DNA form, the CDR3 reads TGTGCCAGCAGCTTAAATCTTGCAACTAATGGAAAACTGTTTTTT. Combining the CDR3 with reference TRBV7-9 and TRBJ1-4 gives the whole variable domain DTGVSQNPRHKITKRGQNVTFRCDPISEHNRLYWYRQTLGQGPEFLTYFQNEAQLEKSRLLSDRFSAERPKGSFSTLEIQRTEQGDSAMYLCASSLNLATNGKLFFGSGTQLSVL.